This T cell receptor (beta chain) was recovered during a study of T cell clonotyping in hematopoietic cell transplantation. Study-wide results and caveats: Graft donor and pretransplant recipient Inverse Simpson Index values predicted broader posttransplant TCR diversity. Recipient TCR diversity dropped after transplant; expanded clonotypes rose from day 30 to 180. No sorting was done, leaving CD4 and CD8 contributions mixed.

This clone was observed a single time. Its antigen is unknown. The table came from immunoSEQ multiplex PCR; TCRdb's copy has only in-frame clones and leaves some out. The sample consists of about 16,000 clones, around 60% of them appearing once. V lost 11 bases and J lost 7, with 14 bases in between. This CDR3 region has 12 residues. Looked up from germline, CDR1 is MDHEN and CDR2 is SYDVKM. Material: PBMCs, obtained 30 days after allogeneic stem cell transplant. The V gene is TRBV28, the J gene TRBJ1-4, with D possibly matching TRBD1 (5 bases). The TCR was taken from a male patient in his fifties who had an allogeneic stem cell transplant from an unrelated donor, so T cells may come from the graft donor. Some clones in this sample may be carry-over from other donors' samples. CDR3 sequence: CAGGRAGEKLFF. The CDR3 DNA follows: TGTGCCGGGGGGAGGGCCGGTGAAAAACTGTTTTTT.